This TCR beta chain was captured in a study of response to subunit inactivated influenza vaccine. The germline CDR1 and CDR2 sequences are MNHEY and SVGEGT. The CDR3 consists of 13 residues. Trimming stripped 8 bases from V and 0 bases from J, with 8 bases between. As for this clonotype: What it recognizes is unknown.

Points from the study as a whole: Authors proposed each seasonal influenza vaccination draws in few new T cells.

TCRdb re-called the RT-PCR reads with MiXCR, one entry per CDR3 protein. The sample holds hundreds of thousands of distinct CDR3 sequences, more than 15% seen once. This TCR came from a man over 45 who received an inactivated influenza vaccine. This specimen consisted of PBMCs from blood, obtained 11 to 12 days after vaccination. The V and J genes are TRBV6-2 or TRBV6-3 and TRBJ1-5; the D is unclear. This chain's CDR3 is CASQQSSNQPQHF. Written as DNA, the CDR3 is TGTGCCAGCCAGCAAAGTAGCAATCAGCCCCAGCATTTT.